The 19 T cell receptor beta chains in this list originate from one sample, sequenced in a study of PD-1 blockade in classical Hodgkin lymphoma. This table comes from immunoSEQ multiplex PCR, and its TCRdb copy is limited to in-frame clones, with some not included. The sample holds about 110,000 clones; 70% to 90% are singletons and the top ten take about 20%. Every patient had relapsed following autologous stem cell transplantation, and cohorts differed in brentuximab vedotin exposure. The sequenced sample was peripheral blood mononuclear cells (PBMCs), obtained before the second cycle of nivolumab. The source is a human donor with classical Hodgkin lymphoma.

V and J are TRBV6-6 and TRBJ1-2, with TRBD1 identical over 8 bases. The CDR3 contains 14 residues. The germline V gene encodes CDR1 MNHNY and CDR2 SVGAGI (reference sequence). Trimming removed 6 bases from V and 2 bases from J; junction bases left unmatched: 5. For the CDR3, the DNA is TGTGCCAGCAGCCGGACAGGGAGCAACTATGGCTACACCTTC. Translating it yields CASSRTGSNYGYTF.

The chain has TRBV2 and TRBJ1-5; possible D gene TRBD1, 6 bases. Germline V gives CDR1 SNHLY, CDR2 FYNNEI. The CDR3 is 16 amino acids. V shed 6 bases and J shed 2 bases, with 17 bases lying between them. CDR3 sequence (DNA): TGTGCCAGCAGCCTAGAACAGGGTTTTGGCAATCAGCCCCAGCATTTT. Translation: CASSLEQGFGNQPQHF.

This chain connects TRBV4-1 to TRBJ1-2; 10 bases agree with TRBD1. Per the germline V gene, CDR1 is MGHRA and CDR2 is YSYEKL. V dropped 4 bases and J dropped 4; count of bases not matched to a gene: 9. The CDR3 consists of 16 residues. Here the CDR3 reads CASSPWGQGQVYGYTF. CDR3 nucleotide sequence: TGCGCCAGCAGCCCATGGGGACAGGGGCAGGTCTATGGCTACACCTTC.

This chain connects TRBV4-1 to TRBJ2-5, with D possibly being TRBD1 (5 bases). Germline V gives CDR1 MGHRA, CDR2 YSYEKL. This CDR3 contains 16 residues. Trimming shortened V by 0 bases and J by 5 bases, and 16 bases separated the two germline ends. The chain's CDR3 is CASSQEGAALSETQYF. The CDR3 DNA reads as TGCGCCAGCAGCCAAGAAGGGGCAGCCCTCTCGGAGACCCAGTACTTC.

The chain recombines TRBV6-1 with TRBJ2-3; 8 positions match TRBD2. The CDR3 consists of 16 residues. Trimming cost V 2 bases and J 2 bases; bases outside gene matches: 6. Germline CDR1 is MNHNS and CDR2 is SASEGT. The CDR3 spells CASSENGGRHTDTQYF. In DNA form, the CDR3 reads TGTGCCAGCAGTGAAAATGGCGGGAGGCACACAGATACGCAGTATTTT.

V gene TRBV28 combines with J gene TRBJ1-3; 9 bases are a match to TRBD1. Germline lookup yields CDR1 MDHEN and CDR2 SYDVKM. CDR3 length: 14 amino acids. The V and J ends lost 7 bases and 2 bases, in that order; junction bases with no gene match: 3. CDR3 coding DNA: TGTGCCAGCATCCGGGACAGGGCTGGAAACACCATATATTTT. Its translation is CASIRDRAGNTIYF.

The chain employs TRBV27 and TRBJ1-2; D is perhaps TRBD1 (5 bases). V was cut by 6 bases and J by 0 bases, with 14 bases left in between. CDR1 and CDR2 (germline): MNHEY, SMNVEV (reference sequence). This CDR3 is built from 15 residues. The CDR3 nucleotides read TGTGCCAGCAGCCCGACAGCAAAAGCTAACTATGGCTACACCTTC. Residues: CASSPTAKANYGYTF.

The chain combines TRBV4-3 with TRBJ2-3; D is ambiguous. V gave up 1 base and J gave up 2 bases, with 10 bases separating them. CDR3 length: 15 amino acids. CDR1 LGHNA and CDR2 YSLEER come from the germline V gene. In nucleotides, the CDR3 is TGCGCCAGCAGCCAAGCCACTAACCCCACAGATACGCAGTATTTT. Amino acid sequence: CASSQATNPTDTQYF.

This clone was observed a few times. J is TRBJ2-2 and V is TRBV19; 8 bases fit TRBD1. This CDR3 contains 13 residues. Germline V CDR1 and CDR2: LNHDA, SQIVND (reference sequence). V trimming: 9 bases; J trimming: 2 bases; junction bases outside the gene matches: 2. CDR3: CASRGPNTGELFF. The CDR3, as DNA: TGTGCCAGCAGGGGGCCTAACACCGGGGAGCTGTTTTTT.

V is TRBV7-2 and J is TRBJ2-7; TRBD2 might be the D (6 bases). Germline CDR1 reads SGHTA; CDR2 reads FQGNSA. The CDR3 has 13 residues. The ends were cut back, 5 bases at V and 12 bases at J, with 20 bases in the middle. The CDR3: CASSPVEGSAGYF. As DNA, the CDR3 is TGTGCCAGCAGCCCGGTGGAGGGGAGCGCCGGGTACTTC. The full variable domain, completed using reference TRBV7-2 and TRBJ2-7, is GAGVSQSPSNKVTEKGKDVELRCDPISGHTALYWYRQSLGQGLEFLIYFQGNSAPDKSGLPSDRFSAERTGGSVSTLTIQRTQQEDSAVYLCASSPVEGSAGYFGPGTRLTVT.

This chain uses TRBV11-2 with TRBJ2-3; 8 nucleotides line up with TRBD1. This CDR3 has 12 amino acids. V was pared by 5 bases and J by 5 bases, with 0 bases of the junction left unmatched. Per the germline V gene, CDR1 is SGHAT and CDR2 is FQNNGV. The CDR3 nucleotides read TGTGCCAGCAGCACAGGGGGAGATACGCAGTATTTT. Amino acids: CASSTGGDTQYF.

This clone was recorded once. V gene TRBV9 combines with J gene TRBJ2-4; the D gene is possibly TRBD2 (6 bases). This CDR3 has 20 residues. Germline values: CDR1 SGDLS, CDR2 YYNGEE. V was trimmed by 0 bases and J by 0 bases, leaving 22 bases between them. The CDR3 nucleotides read TGTGCCAGCAGCGTAGATGTTTCGGACTACCTAAATTCAGCCAAAAACATTCAGTACTTC. Its protein is CASSVDVSDYLNSAKNIQYF.

J is TRBJ2-7 and V is TRBV11-2, with 8 bases fitting TRBD2. The germline V gene has CDR1 SGHAT and CDR2 FQNNGV. The ends lost 4 bases at V and 4 bases at J; junction bases unmatched: 3. The CDR3 covers 13 residues. CDR3 in DNA: TGTGCCAGCAGCTCCCGCGGGAGGTACGAGCAGTACTTC. Translated: CASSSRGRYEQYF.

The chain links TRBV6-1 to TRBJ1-1, with 9 positions matching TRBD1. Per germline, CDR1 MNHNS and CDR2 SASEGT. The CDR3 is made up of 14 amino acids. V lost 2 bases, J lost 7 bases, and 5 bases stayed unmatched. CDR3 DNA sequence: TGTGCCAGCAGTGAAAGAGGACAGGGGTTTGAAGCTTTCTTT. Translating it yields CASSERGQGFEAFF.

A single count supports this clone. The chain has TRBV4-1 and TRBJ2-7; weak D call: TRBD2 (6 bases). The CDR3 spans 16 residues. Germline V CDR1 and CDR2: MGHRA, YSYEKL. V was shortened by 2 bases and J by 3 bases, with 17 bases between the two germline ends. The CDR3 protein is CASSQIAYSEGYEQYF. The CDR3 nucleotides are TGCGCCAGCAGCCAAATCGCCTACTCGGAGGGCTACGAGCAGTACTTC.

This chain links TRBV19 with TRBJ2-7; TRBD2 matches 13 bases. Germline CDR1 LNHDA, CDR2 SQIVND (reference sequence). V lost 6 bases to trimming and J lost 3 bases; unmatched junction nucleotides: 8. The CDR3 extends over 16 amino acids. The CDR3: CASSLAGTSGNYEQYF. The CDR3 DNA reads as TGTGCCAGTAGCCTCGCCGGGACTAGCGGGAACTACGAGCAGTACTTC.

This chain joins TRBV11-2 and TRBJ2-1; either TRBD1 or TRBD2 may supply D (5 bases each). Trimming pared 5 bases from V and 0 bases from J, leaving 20 bases between. The CDR3 has 18 residues. The germline V gene has CDR1 SGHAT and CDR2 FQNNGV. The CDR3 nucleotides read TGTGCCAGCAGCCCCCGAGGGGTTGGGAGTAGCTCCTACAATGAGCAGTTCTTC. As protein: CASSPRGVGSSSYNEQFF.

This rearrangement joins TRBV30 to TRBJ2-3, with D perhaps matching TRBD2 (5 bases). V was shortened by 2 bases and J by 2 bases, with 11 bases between the two germline ends. CDR3 length equals 14 residues. CDR1 and CDR2 (germline): GTSNPN, SVGIG (reference sequence). The CDR3 coding sequence is TGTGCCTGGAGTTGGGGAGCCAACACAGATACGCAGTATTTT. Translation: CAWSWGANTDTQYF.

The chain uses TRBV5-1 and TRBJ2-2; TRBD1 might be the D (5 bases). The CDR3 has 16 residues. Germline lookup yields CDR1 SGHRS and CDR2 YFSETQ. Trimming stripped 6 bases from V and 0 bases from J, with 15 bases between. Here the CDR3 DNA reads TGCGCCAGCATCCCCTGGGCAGGGACGAACACCGGGGAGCTGTTTTTT. It is translated as CASIPWAGTNTGELFF.